The 10 T cell receptor beta chains reported below all come from one sample, sequenced in a study of T cells in Graves' hyperthyroidism and ophthalmopathy. RNA transcripts served as the template for amplifying TCR beta CDR3 regions. When the TCR CDR3 underwent first-round RT-PCR, the HTBI primer set was used. From the multiplex PCR reads, TCRdb called clonotypes with MiXCR, one entry per CDR3 protein. Seen here are around 580,000 distinct CDR3 sequences, 16% observed once, and the top ten hold approximately 20%. The sequencing input was blood. These receptors were obtained from a woman aged 18-29 years with Graves' hyperthyroidism.

This chain joins TRBV19 and TRBJ1-5, with D unresolved. The V and J ends lost 1 base and 4 bases respectively, with 5 bases between them. CDR3 length equals 13 residues. Per the germline V gene, CDR1 is LNHDA and CDR2 is SQIVND (reference sequence). Here the CDR3 DNA reads TGTGCCAGTAGTATAGCAAGAAATCAGCCCCAGCATTTT. It yields the protein CASSIARNQPQHF.

In its sample, this clonotype was seen a few times. This chain connects TRBV12-3 or TRBV12-4 to TRBJ2-2; TRBD2 matches at 8 bases. Unmatched junction bases numbered 13, after V lost 3 bases and J lost 1 base. This CDR3 region has 19 residues. The CDR3 region has the DNA TGTGCCAGCAGTTTGGGGCAGGGCGGCGCGGGAGGGAACACCGGGGAGCTGTTTTTT. Amino acids: CASSLGQGGAGGNTGELFF.

This clonotype was detected a few times. This chain joins TRBV6-1 and TRBJ1-5; a possible D gene is TRBD1 (5 bases). The CDR3 runs 12 residues. Germline V lookup: CDR1 MNHNS, CDR2 SASEGT. The CDR3 region has the DNA TGTGGGGTGGGGCGGAAACATCAGCCCCAGCATTTT. Protein product: CGVGRKHQPQHF.

Only a few counts were recorded for this clonotype. The chain couples TRBV29-1 to TRBJ2-5, with 7 bases matching TRBD2. The germline V gene has CDR1 SQVTM and CDR2 ANQGSEA. The V and J ends lost 5 bases and 2 bases, in that order; junction bases with no gene match: 14. The CDR3 totals 16 residues. CDR3 bases: TGCAGCGTTATTGCGGGAGCCCACGGGTGGCAAGAGACCCAGTACTTC. It encodes CSVIAGAHGWQETQYF.

CDR3 region: CASVPGQGTGNTIYF. CDR3 DNA: TGTGCCAGCGTCCCTGGACAGGGAACTGGAAACACCATATATTTT. The V call is TRBV5-5, the J call TRBJ1-3, with TRBD1 matching 8 bases. Germline V CDR1 and CDR2: SGHKS, YYEKEE (reference sequence). The V segment lost 7 bases and the J segment 2 bases; nucleotides outside the gene matches: 8. The CDR3 is 15 amino acids.

This clonotype was seen repeatedly, ten times or more. The rearrangement joins TRBV7-9 to TRBJ2-7; D ambiguous. Trimming took off 5 bases at V and 2 bases at J, with 10 bases between the two ends. Germline-derived CDR1 and CDR2 are SEHNR and FQNEAQ (reference sequence). The CDR3 runs to 13 residues. The CDR3 DNA is TGTGCCAGCAGCCGCCTTGAGGCCTACGAGCAGTACTTC. It codes for CASSRLEAYEQYF.

This clonotype was seen ten or more times. This sequence joins TRBV27 and TRBJ2-1; D tentatively reads TRBD1 or TRBD2 (5 bases each). There are 16 residues in the CDR3. Germline CDR1 MNHEY, CDR2 SMNVEV (reference sequence). Trimming removed 7 bases at V and 2 bases at J, with 18 bases between. CDR3 loop: CASTPRTGRTYNEQFF. In nucleotides, the CDR3 is TGTGCCAGCACCCCTAGGACGGGACGCACCTACAATGAGCAGTTCTTC.

Concerning this clonotype itself: Since a much larger clone is just one base distant, this may be a read error. The chain uses TRBV7-2 and TRBJ1-1; no clear D. CDR1 and CDR2 (germline): SGHTA, FQGNSA. The CDR3 length is 14 residues. CDR3 DNA: TGTGCCAACAGCTTAGTGGTAACAGAGGAGGAAGCTTTCTTT. It yields the protein CANSLVVTEEEAFF.

This clonotype showed up many times. This sequence joins TRBV27 and TRBJ2-5; 8 bases line up with TRBD1. CDR1 is MNHEY, CDR2 SMNVEV, per germline (reference sequence). The CDR3 sequence is 19 residues long. The V gene end was trimmed by 2 bases and the J gene end by 4 bases; junction bases not matched to a gene: 18. DNA for the CDR3: TGTGCCAGCAGTTTAATCCTGCCGGGACAGGCGGGCCAAAGAGAGACCCAGTACTTC. It yields the protein CASSLILPGQAGQRETQYF.

The table lists this clonotype with many counts. The J gene is TRBJ2-7, the V gene TRBV5-1; D not resolved. Germline V lookup: CDR1 SGHRS, CDR2 YFSETQ. V shed 0 bases and J shed 7 bases, with 8 bases lying between them. CDR3 length: 12 amino acids. The CDR3 reads CASSLGVGEQYF. In DNA form, the CDR3 reads TGCGCCAGCAGCTTGGGCGTGGGGGAGCAGTACTTC. Full variable domain (outside the CDR3, taken from reference TRBV5-1 and TRBJ2-7): KAGVTQTPRYLIKTRGQQVTLSCSPISGHRSVSWYQQTPGQGLQFLFEYFSETQRNKGNFPGRFSGRQFSNSRSEMNVSTLELGDSALYLCASSLGVGEQYFGPGTRLTVT.